This note documents a single TCR beta chain sequence. Antigen specificity is unknown. These data belong to a study of T-cell memory formation after mild COVID-19. The study, taken as a whole, reports: What remained unconfirmed was the SARS-CoV-2 specificity of second-wave clones peaking on day 37. A second wave expanding day 15 to 37 was CD4+-biased; contracting clones were balanced. Clones that contracted clustered mainly in CM and EM if CD4+ and in EMRA if CD8+.

A single record per CDR3 protein comes from TCRdb applying MiXCR to the 5' RACE reads. The sample shows about 320,000 distinct CDR3 sequences, 14% of them seen only once. The germline gives CDR1 DFQATT, CDR2 SNEGSKA (reference sequence). Trimming cost V 5 bases and J 8 bases; bases outside gene matches: 5. The CDR3 runs to 12 residues. The source is a man aged 18-30 years who had mild COVID-19 (a few samples of this study predate the infection). Cell type and time point are not known. The material sequenced was PBMCs or a T cell subset sorted from them (not recorded which). The chain employs TRBV20-1 and TRBJ1-5; 8 bases are shared with TRBD1. CDR3 DNA: TGCAGTGCTTCGGACAGGGTGAAGCCCCAGCATTTT. It encodes CSASDRVKPQHF.